The present T cell receptor (beta chain) was sequenced within a study of control samples from healthy donors and cancer patients. V gave up 0 bases and J gave up 7 bases, with 19 bases separating them. Per germline, CDR1 MNHEY and CDR2 SVGAGI. CDR3 length equals 16 residues. Assay used: immunoSEQ multiplex PCR; TCRdb lists only in-frame clones, some missing. The repertoire consists of around 180,000 clones, with approximately 86% occurring once and the leading ten covering roughly 5%. The chain joins TRBV6-5 to TRBJ2-7; maybe TRBD2 (6 bases). Sequencing input: blood. The source of this sequence is a woman in her twenties or thirties in good health. CDR3 nucleotide sequence: TGTGCCAGCAGTTACTCGGGGGGTGCGGGCCTGGGGGAGCAGTACGTC. It yields the protein CASSYSGGAGLGEQYV.